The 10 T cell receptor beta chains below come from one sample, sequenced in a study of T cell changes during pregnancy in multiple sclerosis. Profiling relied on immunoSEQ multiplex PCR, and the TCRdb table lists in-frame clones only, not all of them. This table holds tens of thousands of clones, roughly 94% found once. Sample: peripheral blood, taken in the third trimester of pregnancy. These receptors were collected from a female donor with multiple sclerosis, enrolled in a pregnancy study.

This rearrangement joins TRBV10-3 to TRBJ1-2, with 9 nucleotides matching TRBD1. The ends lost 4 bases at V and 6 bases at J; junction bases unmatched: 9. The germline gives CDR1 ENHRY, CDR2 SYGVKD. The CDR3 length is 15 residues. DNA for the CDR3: TGTGCCATCAGTGGAAGGGACAGGGAGTCGAATGGCTACACCTTC. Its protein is CAISGRDRESNGYTF.

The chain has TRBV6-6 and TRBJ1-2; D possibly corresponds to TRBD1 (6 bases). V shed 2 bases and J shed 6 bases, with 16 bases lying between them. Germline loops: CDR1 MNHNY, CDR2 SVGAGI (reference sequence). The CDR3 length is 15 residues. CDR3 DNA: TGTGCCAGCAGTTACGGAGTGGGGGGGGCGGATGGCTACACCTTC. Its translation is CASSYGVGGADGYTF.

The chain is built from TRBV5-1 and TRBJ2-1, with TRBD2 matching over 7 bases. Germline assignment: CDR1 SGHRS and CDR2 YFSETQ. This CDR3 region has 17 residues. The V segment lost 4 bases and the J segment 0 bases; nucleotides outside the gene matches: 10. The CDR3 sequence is CASSPGDYRFSYNEQFF. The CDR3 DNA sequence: TGCGCCAGCAGCCCGGGGGACTACCGATTCTCCTACAATGAGCAGTTCTTC.

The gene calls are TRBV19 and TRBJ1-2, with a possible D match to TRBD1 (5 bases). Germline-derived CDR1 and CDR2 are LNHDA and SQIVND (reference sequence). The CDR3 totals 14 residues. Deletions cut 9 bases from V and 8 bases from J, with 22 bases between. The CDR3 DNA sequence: TGTGCCAGCTCAACTGGGGCCCAACGAAAGGGCTACACCTTC. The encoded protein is CASSTGAQRKGYTF.

The CDR3 here is CASSPPGRELYEQYF. The DNA for the CDR3 is TGTGCCAGCAGCCCCCCGGGACGGGAGCTCTACGAGCAGTACTTC. The chain combines TRBV6-5 with TRBJ2-7, with a tentative D call TRBD2 (6 bases). The germline V and J ends were trimmed by 6 bases and 3 bases, with 18 bases remaining between them. The CDR3 is 15 residues long. Germline loops: CDR1 MNHEY, CDR2 SVGAGI.

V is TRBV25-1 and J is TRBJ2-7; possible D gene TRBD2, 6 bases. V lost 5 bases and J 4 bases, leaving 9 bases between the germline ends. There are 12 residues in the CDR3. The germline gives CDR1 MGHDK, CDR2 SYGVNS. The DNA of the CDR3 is TGTGCCAGCAGTCGGGACTCTTACGAGCAGTACTTC. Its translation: CASSRDSYEQYF.

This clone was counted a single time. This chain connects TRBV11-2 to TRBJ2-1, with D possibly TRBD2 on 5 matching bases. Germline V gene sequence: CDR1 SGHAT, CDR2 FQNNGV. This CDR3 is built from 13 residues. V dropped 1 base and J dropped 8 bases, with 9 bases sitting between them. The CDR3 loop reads CASSLGGFDEQFF. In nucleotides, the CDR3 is TGTGCCAGCAGCTTAGGAGGGTTCGATGAGCAGTTCTTC.

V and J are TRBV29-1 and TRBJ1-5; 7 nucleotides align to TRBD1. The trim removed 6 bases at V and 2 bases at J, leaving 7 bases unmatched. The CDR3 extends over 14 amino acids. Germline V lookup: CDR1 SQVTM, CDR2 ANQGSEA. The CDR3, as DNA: TGCAGCGTCGTGTCTGGGACAGGCAATCAGCCCCAGCATTTT. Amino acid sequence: CSVVSGTGNQPQHF. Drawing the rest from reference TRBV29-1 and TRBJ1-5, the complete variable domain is SAVISQKPSRDICQRGTSLTIQCQVDSQVTMMFWYRQQPGQSLTLIATANQGSEATYESGFVIDKFPISRPNLTFSTLTVSNMSPEDSSIYLCSVVSGTGNQPQHFGDGTRLSIL.

CDR3 in amino acids: CASSPILSELYNSPLHF. In nucleotides, the CDR3 is TGTGCCAGCTCACCAATACTATCCGAACTGTATAATTCACCCCTCCACTTT. The V and J genes are TRBV18 and TRBJ1-6, with no clear D. The CDR3 has 17 residues. Germline V CDR1 and CDR2: KGHSH, LQKENI. V was trimmed by 2 bases and J by 4 bases, leaving 15 bases between them.

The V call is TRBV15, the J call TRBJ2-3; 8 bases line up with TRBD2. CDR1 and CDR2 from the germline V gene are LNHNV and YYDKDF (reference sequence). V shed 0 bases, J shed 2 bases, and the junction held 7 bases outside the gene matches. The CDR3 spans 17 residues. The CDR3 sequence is CATSRDRSGALTDTQYF. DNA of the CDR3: TGTGCCACCAGCAGAGATCGTAGCGGGGCCCTCACAGATACGCAGTATTTT.